What follows are 5 T cell receptor beta chains derived from one specimen sequenced in a study of blood T cell repertoires in COVID-19. Assay used: immunoSEQ multiplex PCR; TCRdb lists only in-frame clones, some missing. The table shows about 290,000 clones, with just under 90% occurring only once. The sequenced material came from peripheral blood. These receptors came from a woman in her twenties or thirties with COVID-19, enrolled during active disease.

The CDR3 region is CASSFWGQGEKLFF. The CDR3 DNA is TGTGCCAGCAGCTTTTGGGGGCAAGGTGAAAAACTGTTTTTT. This rearrangement joins TRBV11-2 to TRBJ1-4; D is perhaps TRBD1 (6 bases). V lost 3 bases and J 7 bases, leaving 12 bases between the germline ends. This CDR3 contains 14 residues. CDR1 and CDR2 from the germline V gene are SGHAT and FQNNGV.

The chain joins TRBV28 to TRBJ1-6, with D tentatively TRBD1 (5 bases). CDR1 is MDHEN and CDR2 is SYDVKM in the germline V gene. V lost 3 bases to trimming and J lost 9 bases, with 18 bases between them. The CDR3 is 16 amino acids. The CDR3 region has the DNA TGTGCCAGCAGTTTCGGGAGAAGGGGCAGGGTTTCACCCCTCCACTTT. Amino acids: CASSFGRRGRVSPLHF.

This clone was observed a single time. The CDR3 bases are TGTGCCAGCAGTTGGGACAGCAACTATGGCTACACCTTC. It specifies CASSWDSNYGYTF. V and J are TRBV28 and TRBJ1-2, with TRBD1 identical over 7 bases. Germline lookup yields CDR1 MDHEN and CDR2 SYDVKM. With 4 bases clipped from V and 2 bases from J, the junction kept 1 base outside the gene matches. This CDR3 region has 13 residues.

This rearrangement joins TRBV2 to TRBJ1-5; 10 nucleotides align to TRBD1. CDR3 length: 16 amino acids. Trimming cost V 2 bases and J 6 bases; bases outside gene matches: 7. The germline gives CDR1 SNHLY, CDR2 FYNNEI. CDR3 amino acids: CASSEQGTGVGQPQHF. In nucleotides, the CDR3 is TGTGCCAGCAGTGAACAGGGGACAGGGGTGGGTCAGCCCCAGCATTTT.

In DNA form, the CDR3 reads TGTGCCAGCAGCCGGACAGGGAAAAATCAGCCCCAGCATTTT. It specifies CASSRTGKNQPQHF. The chain recombines TRBV14 with TRBJ1-5; 8 bases match TRBD1. From germline, CDR1 is SGHDN and CDR2 FVKESK. The ends lost 4 bases at V and 4 bases at J; junction bases unmatched: 3. This CDR3 is 14 amino acids long.